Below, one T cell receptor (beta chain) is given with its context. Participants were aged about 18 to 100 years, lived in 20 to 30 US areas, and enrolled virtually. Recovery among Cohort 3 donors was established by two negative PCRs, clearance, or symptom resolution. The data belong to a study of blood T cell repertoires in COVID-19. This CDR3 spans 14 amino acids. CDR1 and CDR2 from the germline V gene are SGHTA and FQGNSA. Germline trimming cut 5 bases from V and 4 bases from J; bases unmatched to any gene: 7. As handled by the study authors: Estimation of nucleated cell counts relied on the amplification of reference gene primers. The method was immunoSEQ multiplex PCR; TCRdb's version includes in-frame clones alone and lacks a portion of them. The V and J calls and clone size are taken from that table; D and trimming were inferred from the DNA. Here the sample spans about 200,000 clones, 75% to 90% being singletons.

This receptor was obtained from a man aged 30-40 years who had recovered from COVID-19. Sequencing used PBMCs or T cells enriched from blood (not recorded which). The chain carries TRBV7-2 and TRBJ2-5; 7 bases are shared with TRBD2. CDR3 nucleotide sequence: TGTGCCAGCAGCCAAACCGGGGGGAGAGAGACCCAGTACTTC. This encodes CASSQTGGRETQYF.